These T cell receptor beta chains were read from a single sample in a study of beta chain features in type 1 diabetes. Libraries were prepared by immunoSEQ multiplex PCR; TCRdb keeps only in-frame clonotypes and omits some of them. The sample contains fewer than 150,000 clones, around 7% of which appear only once. The sequenced sample was central memory CD4+ T cells from blood. The receptors here all came from a woman aged 25 to 39 in good health. Each CDR3 is given with its conserved first and last residue. Each record gives: V gene, D gene, clone size, J gene, CDR3 DNA, CDR3 protein. The D gene is left open where the match is weak. Not all rows give a size; the values are once, few, many and, for expanded clones, a class.

V: TRBV7-2; D: TRBD1; size: few; J: TRBJ1-2; DNA: TGTGCCAGCAGCTTAGCGTACGGGACAGGGGAAGATGGCTACACCTTC; CDR3: CASSLAYGTGEDGYTF
V: TRBV25-1; D: -; size: -; J: TRBJ2-2; DNA: TGTGCCAGCAGTTACAGGAACACCGGGGAGCTGTTTTTT; CDR3: CASSYRNTGELFF
V: TRBV25-1; D: TRBD2; size: many; J: TRBJ2-4; DNA: TGTGCCAGCAGTCCGACTAGCGGGGCTCAAAACATTCAGTACTTC; CDR3: CASSPTSGAQNIQYF
V: TRBV7-2; D: TRBD1; size: few; J: TRBJ1-2; DNA: TGTGCCAGCAGCCTCGACAGGGGCGTCTATGGCTACACCTTC; CDR3: CASSLDRGVYGYTF
V: TRBV5-1; D: -; size: few; J: TRBJ2-7; DNA: TGCGCCAGCAGCTTGACCGGACTCGCCTACGAGCAGTACTTC; CDR3: CASSLTGLAYEQYF
V: TRBV5-4; D: TRBD2; size: few; J: TRBJ2-3; DNA: TGTGCCAGCAGATCGGGAGGGGGCACAGATACGCAGTATTTT; CDR3: CASRSGGGTDTQYF
V: TRBV5-1; D: TRBD1; size: few; J: TRBJ2-2; DNA: TGCGCCAGCAAACGAGGACAGGGGACCGGGGAGCTGTTTTTT; CDR3: CASKRGQGTGELFF
V: TRBV5-1; D: -; size: -; J: TRBJ2-5; DNA: TGCGCCAGCAGCCCCCAGGGAACCCAAGAGACCCAGTACTTC; CDR3: CASSPQGTQETQYF
V: TRBV23-1; D: -; size: -; J: TRBJ2-6; DNA: TGCGCCAGCAGTCAATCCCTGACAACCTATAGAGCTGGGGCCAACGTCCTGACTTTC; CDR3: CASSQSLTTYRAGANVLTF
V: TRBV7-8; D: -; size: few; J: TRBJ2-1; DNA: TGTGCCAGCAGCGCGGCGGGACAGTCCAATGAGCAGTTCTTC; CDR3: CASSAAGQSNEQFF
V: TRBV28; D: -; size: few; J: TRBJ1-1; DNA: TGTGCCAGCAGTTCCGCCGGGACACTTTTGAACACTGAAGCTTTCTTT; CDR3: CASSSAGTLLNTEAFF
V: TRBV30; D: TRBD2; size: -; J: TRBJ2-7; DNA: TGTGCCTGCCGGACTAGCGGGCTCTACGAGCAGTACTTC; CDR3: CACRTSGLYEQYF
V: TRBV5-1; D: -; size: -; J: TRBJ2-1; DNA: TGCGCCAGCAGCTTGACTAGCCCTTCCTACAATGAGCAGTTCTTC; CDR3: CASSLTSPSYNEQFF
V: TRBV9; D: TRBD1; size: -; J: TRBJ1-4; DNA: TGTGCCAGCAGCGGTCAGGGGGCAGAGGAAAAACTGTTTTTT; CDR3: CASSGQGAEEKLFF
V: TRBV7-2; D: -; size: many; J: TRBJ2-7; DNA: TGTGCCAGCAGCCCCCGTCACAGGACACAACCCTACGAGCAGTACTTC; CDR3: CASSPRHRTQPYEQYF
V: TRBV23-1; D: TRBD1; size: -; J: TRBJ2-7; DNA: TGCGCCAGCAGTCAATCCGCTCGGGACAGATCCTACGAGCAGTACTTC; CDR3: CASSQSARDRSYEQYF
V: TRBV13; D: TRBD1; size: -; J: TRBJ2-2; DNA: TGTGCCAGCAGCTACGGACAGGCCCTCAACACCGGGGAGCTGTTTTTT; CDR3: CASSYGQALNTGELFF
V: TRBV6-5; D: TRBD2; size: -; J: TRBJ2-7; DNA: TGTGCCAGCAGTTACTCAACTAGCGGGAAGACCTACGAGCAGTACTTC; CDR3: CASSYSTSGKTYEQYF
V: TRBV11-3; D: -; size: few; J: TRBJ2-5; DNA: TGTGCCAGCAGCGCGAGGTCTCAAGAGACCCAGTACTTC; CDR3: CASSARSQETQYF
V: TRBV27; D: -; size: -; J: TRBJ1-1; DNA: TGTGCCAGCAGAGGGTTGGGGCCGAACACTGAAGCTTTCTTT; CDR3: CASRGLGPNTEAFF
V: TRBV7-8; D: TRBD2; size: few; J: TRBJ2-1; DNA: TGTGCCAGCAGCCGCGAAGTGGTACAGCGGGAGGGATACAATGAGCAGTTCTTC; CDR3: CASSREVVQREGYNEQFF
V: TRBV18; D: -; size: -; J: TRBJ1-5; DNA: TGTGCCAGCTCACCAACAGGGAGTCATAGCAATCAGCCCCAGCATTTT; CDR3: CASSPTGSHSNQPQHF
V: TRBV7-2; D: -; size: -; J: TRBJ2-6; DNA: TGTGCCAGCAGCTTAGCGGTTGTTGGAGGGGGCGCCTCTGGGGCCAACGTCCTGACTTTC; CDR3: CASSLAVVGGGASGANVLTF
V: TRBV14; D: -; size: many; J: TRBJ1-1; DNA: TGTGCCAGCAGCCATTCCGGGCAAGGGGGTGAAGCTTTCTTT; CDR3: CASSHSGQGGEAFF
V: TRBV28; D: -; size: few; J: TRBJ2-5; DNA: TGTGCCAGCAGTTTACACAGTATGCAGTACTTC; CDR3: CASSLHSMQYF
V: TRBV28; D: TRBD2; size: -; J: TRBJ2-5; DNA: TGTGCCAGCAGTTTTCACGCTAGCGGGAGTAAGACCCAGTACTTC; CDR3: CASSFHASGSKTQYF
V: TRBV28; D: TRBD2; size: many; J: TRBJ2-1; DNA: TGTGCCAGCAGTTTACTAGCTAGCGGGGGCGGGGACAATGAGCAGTTCTTC; CDR3: CASSLLASGGGDNEQFF
V: TRBV4-3; D: -; size: few; J: TRBJ2-3; DNA: TGCGCCAGCAGCCAAGATCCAAGGCGGAGCACAGATACGCAGTATTTT; CDR3: CASSQDPRRSTDTQYF
V: TRBV18; D: -; size: -; J: TRBJ2-7; DNA: TGTGCCAGCTCACCAGCAGCCAGCGGCGAGCAGTACTTC; CDR3: CASSPAASGEQYF
V: TRBV28; D: TRBD2; size: many; J: TRBJ2-5; DNA: TGTGCCAGCAGTTTTCTACTAGCGGGAGTTTGGGAGACCCAGTACTTC; CDR3: CASSFLLAGVWETQYF
V: TRBV11-2; D: -; size: -; J: TRBJ1-4; DNA: TGTGCCAGCAGCTTCGCGCAGACTGGTCTTGAAAAACTGTTTTTT; CDR3: CASSFAQTGLEKLFF
V: TRBV5-4; D: -; size: -; J: TRBJ1-6; DNA: TGTGCCAGCAGCCTACCGACCGGGAATTCACCCCTCCACTTT; CDR3: CASSLPTGNSPLHF
V: TRBV15; D: -; size: few; J: TRBJ1-4; DNA: TGTGCCACCAGGAGCCCTACCGAGCTGTTTTTT; CDR3: CATRSPTELFF
V: TRBV6-6; D: TRBD1; size: -; J: TRBJ2-3; DNA: TGTGCCAGCAGTTACACACAGGGGGCCGGAGATACGCAGTATTTT; CDR3: CASSYTQGAGDTQYF
V: TRBV9; D: -; size: medium-sized; J: TRBJ2-1; DNA: TGTGCCAGCAGCCCGCGTTTGAGCTCCTACAATGAGCAGTTCTTC; CDR3: CASSPRLSSYNEQFF
V: TRBV18; D: -; size: few; J: TRBJ2-7; DNA: TGTGCCAGCTCCCACGACTTTACCTACGAGCAGTACTTC; CDR3: CASSHDFTYEQYF
V: TRBV5-4; D: -; size: -; J: TRBJ2-6; DNA: TGTGCCTTTCTCAGGGTCTCTGGGGCCAACGTCCTGACTTTC; CDR3: CAFLRVSGANVLTF
V: TRBV9; D: -; size: -; J: TRBJ2-5; DNA: TGTGCCAGCAGCGTAGGAGGGGGATTCCAAGAGACCCAGTACTTC; CDR3: CASSVGGGFQETQYF
V: TRBV11-1; D: TRBD2; size: few; J: TRBJ2-3; DNA: TGTGCCAGCAGCTCCGGACTAGCGGGAGGGGGAGATACGCAGTATTTT; CDR3: CASSSGLAGGGDTQYF
V: TRBV9; D: -; size: many; J: TRBJ2-7; DNA: TGTGCCAGCAGCCTCGGTAAGAGCTCCTACGAGCAGTACTTC; CDR3: CASSLGKSSYEQYF
V: TRBV4-3; D: TRBD2; size: few; J: TRBJ2-3; DNA: TGCGCCAGCAGCCAAGGGATCGGACTAGCGGGACTCGGGGATACGCAGTATTTT; CDR3: CASSQGIGLAGLGDTQYF
V: TRBV7-9; D: -; size: -; J: TRBJ2-7; DNA: TGTGCCAGCAGCTTAGTGGCCGAGCAGTACTTC; CDR3: CASSLVAEQYF
V: TRBV7-2; D: TRBD2; size: many; J: TRBJ2-7; DNA: TGTGCCAGCAGCTTCCTTAGCGGGAGTTCAGCCTACGAGCAGTACTTC; CDR3: CASSFLSGSSAYEQYF
V: TRBV5-1; D: TRBD2; size: few; J: TRBJ2-7; DNA: TGCGCCAGCAGTACCGGGACTAATCCCTACGAGCAGTACTTC; CDR3: CASSTGTNPYEQYF
V: TRBV2; D: -; size: few; J: TRBJ2-3; DNA: TGTGCCAGCAGTCAAACTGGAGGGGTAGATACGCAGTATTTT; CDR3: CASSQTGGVDTQYF
V: TRBV5-1; D: TRBD2; size: few; J: TRBJ2-7; DNA: TGCGCCAGCAGCTTGGAGGGACTAGCGGGAGGCTACGAGCAGTACTTC; CDR3: CASSLEGLAGGYEQYF
V: TRBV7-9; D: TRBD1; size: -; J: TRBJ1-2; DNA: TGTGCCAGCAGCTTCGTTCCCAACAGGGGGCGAGGCTACACCTTC; CDR3: CASSFVPNRGRGYTF
V: TRBV7-3; D: TRBD1; size: -; J: TRBJ2-5; DNA: TGTGCCAGCAGCCTAACAGGGGGCGTAAAGACCCAGTACTTC; CDR3: CASSLTGGVKTQYF
V: TRBV19; D: -; size: few; J: TRBJ2-1; DNA: TGTGCCAGTAGTATCGGGGGTTTCTACTCCTACAATGAGCAGTTCTTC; CDR3: CASSIGGFYSYNEQFF
V: TRBV5-4; D: TRBD1; size: few; J: TRBJ1-2; DNA: TGTGCCAGCAGCTCCCTTGACAGGGGGCGCGGCTACACCTTC; CDR3: CASSSLDRGRGYTF
V: TRBV11-2; D: -; size: few; J: TRBJ1-2; DNA: TGTGCCAGCAGCTCCGTCCGGGGGGCGGTGGATGGCTACACCTTC; CDR3: CASSSVRGAVDGYTF
V: TRBV7-2; D: -; size: few; J: TRBJ2-6; DNA: TGTGCCAGCAGCCACTTTAGCTCTGGGGCCAACGTCCTGACTTTC; CDR3: CASSHFSSGANVLTF
V: TRBV6-6; D: -; size: -; J: TRBJ2-5; DNA: TGTGCCAGCAGTTACTCCGGGACTCGAGGCTCGACCCAGTACTTC; CDR3: CASSYSGTRGSTQYF
V: TRBV4-3; D: TRBD2; size: -; J: TRBJ2-5; DNA: TGCGCCAGCAGCCGCACAGTACTAGCGGGAGATTCTGGAGAGACCCAGTACTTC; CDR3: CASSRTVLAGDSGETQYF
V: TRBV5-5; D: TRBD1; size: -; J: TRBJ1-2; DNA: TGTGCCAGCAGCCCTCTCAGGACAGGGGATGGCTACACCTTC; CDR3: CASSPLRTGDGYTF
V: TRBV2; D: TRBD2; size: few; J: TRBJ2-2; DNA: TGTGCCAGCAGCCCCGGACTAGCGGGAGGGCTTGGTCGGGAGCTGTTTTTT; CDR3: CASSPGLAGGLGRELFF
V: TRBV5-1; D: -; size: many; J: TRBJ1-1; DNA: TGCGCCAGCAGCCTCACAGGGCGGACTGAAGCTTTCTTT; CDR3: CASSLTGRTEAFF